What follows is one TCR beta chain and its context. Its target is unknown. The data originate from a study of blood T cells in healthy people across ages. Study-wide results and caveats: TCR beta diversity was tightly associated with the proportion of naive T cells.

The germline V gene encodes CDR1 SQVTM and CDR2 ANQGSEA. This CDR3 region has 15 residues. V lost 6 bases to trimming and J lost 3 bases, with 15 bases between them. The use of a sample-barcoded 5' primer and a J-beta primer mix characterized a second PCR of roughly 6 to 11 cycles. TCRdb reprocessed the 5' RACE reads via MiXCR and lists one record per CDR3 protein. The repertoire holds some 940,000 distinct CDR3 sequences, with about 29% as singletons. These same records also appear under a second study, on T cells of mothers and their children. That investigation notes: RNA extracted was entirely used for cDNA synthesis, roughly 1.6 ug per 15 ul. Related mother-child pairs showed slightly, non-significantly higher overlap than unrelated pairs.

J is TRBJ1-6 and V is TRBV29-1; perhaps TRBD1 as D (5 bases). The sequence derives from a woman aged 40 to 50 in good health. The sample consisted of blood. The DNA for the CDR3 is TGCAGCGTGCGCCCCGGGACGGACTATAATTCACCCCTCCACTTT. The encoded protein is CSVRPGTDYNSPLHF.